This TCR beta chain was found in a study of cytomegalovirus exposure and HLA in healthy donors. Overall study results and limits: CMV serostatus stood as the only immune exposure information on hand.

Remarks on this clone: Its antigen is unidentified.

Looked up from germline, CDR1 is KGHSH and CDR2 is LQKENI. This CDR3 is 14 amino acids long. Trimming pared 3 bases from V and 5 bases from J, leaving 11 bases between. Primers included in the PCR were 60 Vbeta and 13 Jbeta primers. Using immunoSEQ multiplex PCR, the repertoire was profiled, and TCRdb retains in-frame clones only, with some absent. The table has more than 100,000 clones, approximately 73% seen once; the top ten hold around a tenth. The sample taken for sequencing was PBMCs. This chain joins TRBV18 and TRBJ2-1; TRBD1 is a possible D gene (5 bases). This TCR came from a woman aged 18-30 years in good health and CMV-seropositive. The DNA for the CDR3 is TGTGCCAGCTCACCGGCGCAGGGAAACAATGAGCAGTTCTTC. Translation: CASSPAQGNNEQFF.